Below, 10 T cell receptor beta chains from the same sample are listed, as sequenced in a study of cytomegalovirus exposure and HLA in healthy donors. Data came from immunoSEQ multiplex PCR; TCRdb stores just in-frame clones and leaves some out. This repertoire shows some 110,000 clones, roughly nine tenths found once; its top ten account for 4%. Sequencing was done on a sample of PBMCs. Receptors were obtained from a woman younger than 35 in good health and CMV-seropositive.

The CDR3 DNA reads as TGTGCCAGCAGCGGGGACAAATATTACGAGCAGTACTTC. It is translated as CASSGDKYYEQYF. This chain connects TRBV9 to TRBJ2-7, with D maybe TRBD1 (6 bases). Germline V gene lookup returns CDR1 SGDLS and CDR2 YYNGEE. This CDR3 is built from 13 residues. V dropped 3 bases and J dropped 4 bases, with 11 bases sitting between them.

The rearrangement joins TRBV5-1 to TRBJ1-1; the D is unclear. The germline gives CDR1 SGHRS, CDR2 YFSETQ. Trimming took off 4 bases at V and 5 bases at J, with 12 bases between the two ends. The CDR3 totals 13 residues. As DNA, the CDR3 is TGCGCCAGCAGCCGAAAATTCAGGACTGAAGCTTTCTTT. This encodes CASSRKFRTEAFF.

The rearrangement joins TRBV11-3 to TRBJ1-6, with TRBD1 as a possible D gene (5 bases). The V end was cut by 6 bases, the J end by 8 bases, with 14 bases between. The CDR3 loop spans 14 amino acids. Germline CDR1 and CDR2: SGHNT and YENEEA. The CDR3 here is CASRDSTTYSPLHF. The CDR3 nucleotides are TGTGCCAGCAGAGACAGCACAACCTATTCACCCCTCCACTTT.

The chain is built from TRBV5-1 and TRBJ2-7; tentatively, D is TRBD1 (6 bases). V dropped 2 bases and J dropped 4 bases, with 10 bases sitting between them. CDR1 is SGHRS and CDR2 is YFSETQ in the germline V gene. The CDR3 is 13 residues long. CDR3 bases: TGCGCCAGCAGCTTAGGAGACAGGTACGAGCAGTACTTC. This encodes CASSLGDRYEQYF.

This clone was detected only a few times. The gene calls are TRBV2 and TRBJ1-2; a possible D gene is TRBD1 (6 bases). This CDR3 comprises 13 residues. V was trimmed by 5 bases and J by 8 bases, leaving 15 bases between them. CDR1 SNHLY and CDR2 FYNNEI come from the germline V gene. The chain's CDR3 is CASSPTGIFGYTF. Here the CDR3 DNA reads TGTGCCAGCAGTCCTACAGGGATCTTCGGCTACACCTTC.

The chain is built from TRBV11-2 and TRBJ2-3; 12 bases fit TRBD2. In germline, CDR1 is SGHAT, CDR2 FQNNGV. The CDR3 has 16 amino acids. The junction had 7 bases not matched to a gene; V was cut back by 5 bases and J by 4 bases. CDR3 region: CASSPTSGRRSDTQYF. The CDR3 DNA sequence: TGTGCCAGCAGCCCTACTAGCGGGAGGAGATCAGATACGCAGTATTTT. Complete variable domain (other parts from reference TRBV11-2 and TRBJ2-3): EAGVAQSPRYKIIEKRQSVAFWCNPISGHATLYWYQQILGQGPKLLIQFQNNGVVDDSQLPKDRFSAERLKGVDSTLKIQPAKLEDSAVYLCASSPTSGRRSDTQYFGPGTRLTVL.

The V call is TRBV19, the J call TRBJ2-4, with 8 bases that match TRBD1. The trim removed 4 bases at V and 0 bases at J, leaving 5 bases unmatched. Germline values: CDR1 LNHDA, CDR2 SQIVND (reference sequence). The CDR3 is 16 amino acids. The CDR3 protein is CASSKQGGLAKNIQYF. CDR3 sequence (DNA): TGTGCCAGTAGTAAACAGGGGGGTTTAGCCAAAAACATTCAGTACTTC.

The chain is built from TRBV11-2 and TRBJ2-3; no reliable D call. Germline loops: CDR1 SGHAT, CDR2 FQNNGV. The length of the CDR3 is 14 residues. V shed 0 bases and J shed 4 bases, with 8 bases lying between them. Written as DNA, the CDR3 is TGTGCCAGCAGCTTAGATGTACATTCAGATACGCAGTATTTT. Translated, it gives CASSLDVHSDTQYF.

The chain recombines TRBV6-5 with TRBJ1-2; 7 bases fit TRBD1. Germline V gene sequence: CDR1 MNHEY, CDR2 SVGAGI. The CDR3 is 13 amino acids. V gave up 5 bases and J gave up 8 bases; unmatched junction bases: 8. The CDR3 here is CASSQSGGGGYTF. The DNA of the CDR3 is TGTGCCAGCAGTCAATCAGGGGGAGGAGGCTACACCTTC.

The chain carries TRBV2 and TRBJ1-5, with 7 positions matching TRBD1. This CDR3 region has 13 residues. The trim removed 8 bases at V and 4 bases at J, leaving 5 bases unmatched. Germline V gene lookup returns CDR1 SNHLY and CDR2 FYNNEI. CDR3 residues: CASRDRQNQPQHF. For the CDR3, the DNA is TGTGCCAGCCGGGACAGACAAAATCAGCCCCAGCATTTT.